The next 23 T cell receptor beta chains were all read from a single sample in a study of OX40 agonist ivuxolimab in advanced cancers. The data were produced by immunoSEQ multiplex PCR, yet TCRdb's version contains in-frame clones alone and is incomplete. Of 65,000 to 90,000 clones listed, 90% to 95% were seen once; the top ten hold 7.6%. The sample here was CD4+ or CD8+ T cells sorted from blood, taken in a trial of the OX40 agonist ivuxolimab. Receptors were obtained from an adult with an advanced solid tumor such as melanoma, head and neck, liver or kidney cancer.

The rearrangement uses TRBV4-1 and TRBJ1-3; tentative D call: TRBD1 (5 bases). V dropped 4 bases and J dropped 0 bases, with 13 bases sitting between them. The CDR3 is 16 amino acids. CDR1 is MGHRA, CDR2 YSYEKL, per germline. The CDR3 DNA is TGCGCCAGCAGCCTCAGAGCAGGGAACTCTGGAAACACCATATATTTT. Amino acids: CASSLRAGNSGNTIYF.

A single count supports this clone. CDR3 protein: CASSPVNTEAFF. CDR3 DNA sequence: TGTGCCAGTAGTCCAGTGAACACTGAAGCTTTCTTT. The chain combines TRBV19 with TRBJ1-1; D call uncertain. V was shortened by 5 bases and J by 0 bases, with 4 bases between the two germline ends. The CDR3 has 12 amino acids. Germline CDR1 LNHDA, CDR2 SQIVND (reference sequence).

The CDR3, as DNA: TGTGCCAGCAGTTCCGACTCCTACGAGCAGTACTTC. It yields the protein CASSSDSYEQYF. This chain uses TRBV6-5 with TRBJ2-7; D not certain. V lost 4 bases to trimming and J lost 0 bases, with 4 bases between them. There are 12 residues in the CDR3. CDR1 is MNHEY, CDR2 SVGAGI, per germline.

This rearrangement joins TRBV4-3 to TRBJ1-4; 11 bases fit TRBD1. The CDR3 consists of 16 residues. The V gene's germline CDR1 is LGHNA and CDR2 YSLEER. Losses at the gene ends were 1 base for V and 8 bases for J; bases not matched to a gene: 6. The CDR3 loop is CASSQGTGGSGEKLFF. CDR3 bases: TGCGCCAGCAGCCAAGGGACAGGGGGCTCAGGAGAAAAACTGTTTTTT.

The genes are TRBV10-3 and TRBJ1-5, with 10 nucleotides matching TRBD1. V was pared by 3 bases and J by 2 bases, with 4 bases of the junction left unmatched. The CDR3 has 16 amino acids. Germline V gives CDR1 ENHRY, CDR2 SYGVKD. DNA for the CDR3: TGTGCCATCAGTGAATGGGACAGGGGAGGCAATCAGCCCCAGCATTTT. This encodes CAISEWDRGGNQPQHF.

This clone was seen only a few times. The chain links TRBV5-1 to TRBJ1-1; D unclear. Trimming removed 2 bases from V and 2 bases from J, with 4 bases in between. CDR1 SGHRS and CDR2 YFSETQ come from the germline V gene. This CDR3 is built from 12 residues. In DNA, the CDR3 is TGCGCCAGCAGCTTTGAAAACACTGAAGCTTTCTTT. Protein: CASSFENTEAFF.

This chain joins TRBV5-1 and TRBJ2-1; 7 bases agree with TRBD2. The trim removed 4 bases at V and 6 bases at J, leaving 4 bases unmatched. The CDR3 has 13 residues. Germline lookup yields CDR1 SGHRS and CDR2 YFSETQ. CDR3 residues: CASSPSGFNEQFF. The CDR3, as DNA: TGCGCCAGCAGCCCTAGCGGATTCAATGAGCAGTTCTTC.

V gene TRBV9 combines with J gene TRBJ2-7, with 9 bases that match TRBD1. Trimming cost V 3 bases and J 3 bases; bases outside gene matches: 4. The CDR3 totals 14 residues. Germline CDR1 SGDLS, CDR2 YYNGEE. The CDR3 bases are TGTGCCAGCAGCGCACAGGGGGCGGTCTACGAGCAGTACTTC. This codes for CASSAQGAVYEQYF. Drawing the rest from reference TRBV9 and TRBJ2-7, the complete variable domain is DSGVTQTPKHLITATGQRVTLRCSPRSGDLSVYWYQQSLDQGLQFLIQYYNGEERAKGNILERFSAQQFPDLHSELNLSSLELGDSALYFCASSAQGAVYEQYFGPGTRLTVT.

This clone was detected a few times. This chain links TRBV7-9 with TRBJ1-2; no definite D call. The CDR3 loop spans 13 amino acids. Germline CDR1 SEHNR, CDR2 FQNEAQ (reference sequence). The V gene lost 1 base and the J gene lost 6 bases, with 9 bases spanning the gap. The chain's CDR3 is CASSLDEYHGYTF. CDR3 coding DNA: TGTGCCAGCAGCTTAGATGAGTACCATGGCTACACCTTC.

The CDR3 reads CAWSVAGGTDTQYF. Here the CDR3 DNA reads TGTGCCTGGAGTGTAGCGGGGGGCACAGATACGCAGTATTTT. The chain has TRBV30 and TRBJ2-3; 8 nucleotides agree with TRBD2. The CDR3 spans 14 residues. Germline V lookup: CDR1 GTSNPN, CDR2 SVGIG (reference sequence). The V segment lost 0 bases and the J segment 1 base; nucleotides outside the gene matches: 0.

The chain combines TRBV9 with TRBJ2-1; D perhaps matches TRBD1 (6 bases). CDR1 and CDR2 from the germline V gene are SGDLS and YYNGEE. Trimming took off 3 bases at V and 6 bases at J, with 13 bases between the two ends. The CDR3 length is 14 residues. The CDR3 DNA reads TGTGCCAGCAGCGGACAAAACAGGGTCAATGAGCAGTTCTTC. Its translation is CASSGQNRVNEQFF.

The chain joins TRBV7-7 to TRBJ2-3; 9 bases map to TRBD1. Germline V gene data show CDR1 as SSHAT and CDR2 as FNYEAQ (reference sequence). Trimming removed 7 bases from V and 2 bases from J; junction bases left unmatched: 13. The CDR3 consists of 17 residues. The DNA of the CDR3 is TGTGCCAGCACCTTGTGCCCCGACAGGGGGGACACAGATACGCAGTATTTT. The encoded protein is CASTLCPDRGDTDTQYF. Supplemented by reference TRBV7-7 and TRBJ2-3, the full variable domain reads GAGVSQSPRYKVTKRGQDVTLRCDPISSHATLYWYQQALGQGPEFLTYFNYEAQPDKSGLPSDRFSAERPEGSISTLTIQRTEQRDSAMYRCASTLCPDRGDTDTQYFGPGTRLTVL.

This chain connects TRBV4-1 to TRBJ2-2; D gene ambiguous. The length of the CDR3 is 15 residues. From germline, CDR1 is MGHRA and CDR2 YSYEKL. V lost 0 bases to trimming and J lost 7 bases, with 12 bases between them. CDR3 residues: CASSQDGSAGGELFF. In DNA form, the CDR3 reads TGCGCCAGCAGCCAAGATGGAAGCGCCGGCGGGGAGCTGTTTTTT.

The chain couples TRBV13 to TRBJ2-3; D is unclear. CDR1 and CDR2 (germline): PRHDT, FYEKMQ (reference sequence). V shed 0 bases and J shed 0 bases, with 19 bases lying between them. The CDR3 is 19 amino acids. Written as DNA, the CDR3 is TGTGCCAGCAGCTTAGGCCCAAGCGTCGGGCCACCGAGCACAGATACGCAGTATTTT. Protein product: CASSLGPSVGPPSTDTQYF.

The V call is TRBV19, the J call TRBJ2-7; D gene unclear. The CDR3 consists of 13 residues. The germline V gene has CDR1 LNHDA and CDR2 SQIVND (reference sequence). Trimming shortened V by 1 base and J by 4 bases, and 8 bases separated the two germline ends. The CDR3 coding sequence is TGTGCCAGTAGTATAGGGATTGCGTACGAGCAGTACTTC. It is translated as CASSIGIAYEQYF. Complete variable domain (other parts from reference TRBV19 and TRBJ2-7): DGGITQSPKYLFRKEGQNVTLSCEQNLNHDAMYWYRQDPGQGLRLIYYSQIVNDFQKGDIAEGYSVSREKKESFPLTVTSAQKNPTAFYLCASSIGIAYEQYFGPGTRLTVT.

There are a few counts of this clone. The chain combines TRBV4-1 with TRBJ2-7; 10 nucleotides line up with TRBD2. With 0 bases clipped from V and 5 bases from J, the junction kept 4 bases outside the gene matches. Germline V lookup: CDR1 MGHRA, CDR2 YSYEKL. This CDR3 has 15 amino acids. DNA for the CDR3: TGCGCCAGCAGCCAAGATCCGGGACTAGCGAACGAGCAGTACTTC. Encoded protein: CASSQDPGLANEQYF.

The CDR3 spells CASSVGTPSSYEQYF. Written as DNA, the CDR3 is TGTGCCAGCAGCGTAGGGACACCCTCCTCCTACGAGCAGTACTTC. The chain combines TRBV9 with TRBJ2-7, with TRBD1 as a possible D gene (5 bases). There are 15 residues in the CDR3. Trimming stripped 0 bases from V and 0 bases from J, with 10 bases between. Per the germline V gene, CDR1 is SGDLS and CDR2 is YYNGEE.

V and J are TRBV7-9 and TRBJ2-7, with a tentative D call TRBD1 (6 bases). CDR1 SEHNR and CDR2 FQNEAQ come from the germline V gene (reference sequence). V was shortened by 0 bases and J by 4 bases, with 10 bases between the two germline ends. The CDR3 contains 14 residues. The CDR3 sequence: CASSLAAQGYEQYF. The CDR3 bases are TGTGCCAGCAGCTTAGCTGCACAGGGATACGAGCAGTACTTC.

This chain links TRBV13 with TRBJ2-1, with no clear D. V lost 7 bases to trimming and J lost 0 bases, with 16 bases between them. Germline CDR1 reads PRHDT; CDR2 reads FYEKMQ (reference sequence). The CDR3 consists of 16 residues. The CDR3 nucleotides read TGTGCCAGCATCCCTACCCGGCGGAGCTCCTACAATGAGCAGTTCTTC. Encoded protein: CASIPTRRSSYNEQFF.

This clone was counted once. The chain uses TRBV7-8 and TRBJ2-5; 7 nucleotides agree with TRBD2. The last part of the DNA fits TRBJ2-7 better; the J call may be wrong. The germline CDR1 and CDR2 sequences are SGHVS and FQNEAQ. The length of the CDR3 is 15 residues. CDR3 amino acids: CASSLGTGGSYEQYF. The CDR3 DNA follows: TGTGCCAGCAGCTTAGGGACGGGGGGATCCTACGAGCAGTACTTC.

CDR3 DNA: TGCGCCAGCAGCCAAGACCGGGGCTCTGGAAACACCATATATTTT. The encoded protein is CASSQDRGSGNTIYF. The chain carries TRBV4-1 and TRBJ1-3; D not certain. CDR1 is MGHRA, CDR2 YSYEKL, per germline. V was cut by 0 bases and J by 0 bases, with 6 bases left in between. This CDR3 contains 15 residues.

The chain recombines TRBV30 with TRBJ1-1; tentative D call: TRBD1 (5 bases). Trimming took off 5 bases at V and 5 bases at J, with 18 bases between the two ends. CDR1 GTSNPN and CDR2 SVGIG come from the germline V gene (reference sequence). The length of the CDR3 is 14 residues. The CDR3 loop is CAWHWTLGGTEAFF. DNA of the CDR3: TGTGCCTGGCACTGGACCCTCGGGGGGACTGAAGCTTTCTTT. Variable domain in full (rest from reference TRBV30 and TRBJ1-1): SQTIHQWPATLVQPVGSPLSLECTVEGTSNPNLYWYRQAAGRGLQLLFYSVGIGQISSEVPQNLSASRPQDRQFILSSKKLLLSDSGFYLCAWHWTLGGTEAFFGQGTRLTVV.

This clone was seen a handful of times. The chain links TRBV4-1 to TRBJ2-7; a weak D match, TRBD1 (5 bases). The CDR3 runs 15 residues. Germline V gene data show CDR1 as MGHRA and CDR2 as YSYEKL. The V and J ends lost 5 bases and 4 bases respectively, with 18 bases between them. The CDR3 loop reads CASSYRQPGRYEQYF. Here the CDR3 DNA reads TGCGCCAGCAGCTATAGACAGCCTGGCAGGTACGAGCAGTACTTC.